The table lists the clone carrying this T cell receptor beta chain with many counts. Its antigen remains unidentified. Newly diagnosed hyperthyroidism donors, aged 18 to 65, duration under 2 months. Diagnosis was based on clinical symptoms, serum thyroxine, TRAb, thyroid ultrasound and orbital computed tomography. As the starting material, over 9 ml of fresh peripheral blood yielded the PBMCs. V lost 2 bases to trimming and J lost 4 bases, with 6 bases between them. CDR1 MNHEY and CDR2 SVGAGI come from the germline V gene. There are 13 residues in the CDR3. Amplification targeted the TCR beta CDR3 regions, with RNA transcripts as the source material. Second-round multiplex PCR came after first-round RT-PCR with HTBI primers. Each CDR3 protein is one row after TCRdb ran MiXCR on the multiplex PCR reads. The table lists 350,000 to 450,000 distinct CDR3 sequences, roughly 21% of them singletons. The entry originates in a study of Graves' ophthalmopathy and Graves' hyperthyroidism. Overall study findings and caveats: Most expanded clonotypes from thyroid (those above 0.001 frequency) were also found in blood.

Sequenced input: peripheral blood. The chain combines TRBV6-5 with TRBJ1-5; D is ambiguous. The TCR originated in a woman aged 18-29 years with stable Graves' hyperthyroidism. The CDR3 region is CASSYNRNQPQHF. CDR3 bases: TGTGCCAGCAGTTACAATCGGAATCAGCCCCAGCATTTT.